This paragraph reports one TCR beta chain. Its antigen is not known. TCRdb independently ran MiXCR on the RT-PCR reads; one entry per CDR3 protein. The sample shows hundreds of thousands of distinct CDR3 sequences, 10% to 15% of them seen only once. V lost 0 bases, J lost 5 bases, and 13 bases stayed unmatched. CDR1 and CDR2 from the germline V gene are SGDLS and YYNGEE. This CDR3 has 17 amino acids. These data come from a study of response to subunit inactivated influenza vaccine. Study-wide results and caveats: Authors suggested that a seasonal influenza vaccination recruits few new T cells each time.

This receptor was obtained from a man in his fifties who received an inactivated influenza vaccine. The chain is built from TRBV9 and TRBJ2-7, with 8 bases fitting TRBD2. Specimen: PBMCs from blood, collected on the day of vaccination. The CDR3 DNA reads as TGTGCCAGCAGCGTAGAACCACGAGCGGGAGCGTACCACGAGCAGTACTTC. This sequence encodes CASSVEPRAGAYHEQYF.